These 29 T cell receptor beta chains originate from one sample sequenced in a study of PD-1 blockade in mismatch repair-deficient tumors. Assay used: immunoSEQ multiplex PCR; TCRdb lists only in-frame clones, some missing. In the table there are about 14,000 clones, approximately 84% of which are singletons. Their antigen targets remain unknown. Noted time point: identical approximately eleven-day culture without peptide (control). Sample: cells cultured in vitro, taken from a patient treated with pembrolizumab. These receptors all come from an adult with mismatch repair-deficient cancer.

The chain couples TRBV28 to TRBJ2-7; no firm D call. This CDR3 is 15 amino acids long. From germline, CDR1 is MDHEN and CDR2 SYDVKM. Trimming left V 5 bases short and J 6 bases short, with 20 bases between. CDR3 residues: CASSDLAGSIGEQYF. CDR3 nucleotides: TGTGCCAGCAGTGACTTGGCAGGTAGTATAGGCGAGCAGTACTTC.

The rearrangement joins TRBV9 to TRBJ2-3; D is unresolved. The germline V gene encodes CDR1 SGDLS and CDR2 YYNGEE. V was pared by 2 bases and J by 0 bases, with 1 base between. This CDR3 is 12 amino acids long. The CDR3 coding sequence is TGTGCCAGCAGCGTCAGCACAGATACGCAGTATTTT. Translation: CASSVSTDTQYF.

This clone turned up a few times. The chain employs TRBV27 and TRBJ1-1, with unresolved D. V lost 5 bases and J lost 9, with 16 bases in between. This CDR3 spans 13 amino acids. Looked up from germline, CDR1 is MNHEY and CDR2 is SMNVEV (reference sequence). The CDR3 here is CASSPRTSRKAFF. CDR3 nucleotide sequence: TGTGCCAGCAGTCCTAGAACCTCGAGGAAAGCTTTCTTT.

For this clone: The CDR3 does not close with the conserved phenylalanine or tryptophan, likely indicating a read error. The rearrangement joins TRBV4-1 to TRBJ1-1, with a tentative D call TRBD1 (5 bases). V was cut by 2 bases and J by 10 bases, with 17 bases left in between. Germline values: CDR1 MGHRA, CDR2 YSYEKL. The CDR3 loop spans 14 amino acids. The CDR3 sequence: CASSQSGGLKVAFL. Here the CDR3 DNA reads TGCGCCAGCAGCCAATCCGGGGGTCTGAAAGTAGCTTTCCTT.

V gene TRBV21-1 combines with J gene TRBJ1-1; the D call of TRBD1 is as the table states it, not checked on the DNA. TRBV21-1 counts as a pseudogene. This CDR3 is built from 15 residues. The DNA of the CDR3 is TGTGCCAGCTTCCCTTTTCCCAGGGTCCTCCCTGAAGCTTTCTTT. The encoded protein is CASFPFPRVLPEAFF.

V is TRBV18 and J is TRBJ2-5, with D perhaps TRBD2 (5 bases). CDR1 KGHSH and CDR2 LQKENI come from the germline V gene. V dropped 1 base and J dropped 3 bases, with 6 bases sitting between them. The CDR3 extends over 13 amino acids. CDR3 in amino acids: CASSPLGEETQYF. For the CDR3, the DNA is TGTGCCAGCTCACCACTGGGAGAAGAGACCCAGTACTTC.

CDR3 protein: CASSLTIGEQFF. The DNA of the CDR3 is TGCGCCAGCAGCTTGACAATTGGTGAGCAGTTCTTC. The rearrangement uses TRBV5-1 and TRBJ2-1; D is undetermined. CDR3 length: 12 residues. CDR1 is SGHRS and CDR2 is YFSETQ in the germline V gene. V dropped 1 base and J dropped 9 bases, with 8 bases sitting between them.

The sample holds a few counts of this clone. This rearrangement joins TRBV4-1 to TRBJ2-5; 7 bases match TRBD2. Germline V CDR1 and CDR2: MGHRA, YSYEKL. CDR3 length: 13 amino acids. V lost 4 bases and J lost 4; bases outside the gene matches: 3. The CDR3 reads CASSLVAGETQYF. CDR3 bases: TGCGCCAGCAGCCTCGTAGCGGGAGAGACCCAGTACTTC.

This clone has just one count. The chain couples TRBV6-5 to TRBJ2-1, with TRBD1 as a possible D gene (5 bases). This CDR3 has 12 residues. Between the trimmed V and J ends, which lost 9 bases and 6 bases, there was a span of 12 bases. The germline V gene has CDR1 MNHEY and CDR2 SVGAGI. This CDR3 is CASFRDSNEQFF. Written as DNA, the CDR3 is TGTGCCAGTTTTCGCGACAGCAATGAGCAGTTCTTC.

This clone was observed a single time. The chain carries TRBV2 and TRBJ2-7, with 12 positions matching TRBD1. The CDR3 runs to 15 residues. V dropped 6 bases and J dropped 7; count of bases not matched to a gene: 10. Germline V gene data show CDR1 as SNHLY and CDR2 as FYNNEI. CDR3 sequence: CASRDPGQGAREQYF. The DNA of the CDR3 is TGTGCCAGCAGGGACCCGGGACAGGGGGCACGGGAGCAGTACTTC.

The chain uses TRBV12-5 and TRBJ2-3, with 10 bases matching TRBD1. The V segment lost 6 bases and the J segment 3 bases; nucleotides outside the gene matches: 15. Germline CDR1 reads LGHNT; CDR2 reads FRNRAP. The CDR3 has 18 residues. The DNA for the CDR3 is TGTGCTAGTGGCCCCCCCCCGGGACAGGGGCCTAGGACAGATACGCAGTATTTT. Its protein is CASGPPPGQGPRTDTQYF.

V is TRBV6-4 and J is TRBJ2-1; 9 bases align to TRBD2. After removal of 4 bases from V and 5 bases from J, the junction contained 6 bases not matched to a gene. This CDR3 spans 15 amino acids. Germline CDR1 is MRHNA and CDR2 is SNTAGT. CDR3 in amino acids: CASSVGASGNNEQFF. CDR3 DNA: TGTGCCAGCAGTGTCGGGGCTAGCGGGAACAATGAGCAGTTCTTC.

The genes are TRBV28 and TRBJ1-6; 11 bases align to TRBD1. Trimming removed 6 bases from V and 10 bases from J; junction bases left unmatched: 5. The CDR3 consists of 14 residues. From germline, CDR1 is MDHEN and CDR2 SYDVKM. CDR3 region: CASSLGTGGSPLHF. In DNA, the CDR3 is TGTGCCAGCAGCCTCGGGACAGGGGGATCACCCCTCCACTTT. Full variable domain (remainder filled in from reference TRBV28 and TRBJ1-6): DVKVTQSSRYLVKRTGEKVFLECVQDMDHENMFWYRQDPGLGLRLIYFSYDVKMKEKGDIPEGYSVSREKKERFSLILESASTNQTSMYLCASSLGTGGSPLHFGNGTRLTVT.

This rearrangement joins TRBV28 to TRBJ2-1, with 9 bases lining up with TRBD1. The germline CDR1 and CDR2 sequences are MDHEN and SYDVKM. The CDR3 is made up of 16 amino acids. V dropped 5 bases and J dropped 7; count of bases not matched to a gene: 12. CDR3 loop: CASSLPPGQGSNEQFF. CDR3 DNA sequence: TGTGCCAGCAGTCTCCCCCCGGGACAGGGTAGTAATGAGCAGTTCTTC.

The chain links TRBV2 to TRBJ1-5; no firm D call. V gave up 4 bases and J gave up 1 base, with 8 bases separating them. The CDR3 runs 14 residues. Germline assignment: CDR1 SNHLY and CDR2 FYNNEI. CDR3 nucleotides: TGTGCCAGCAGTGGGGCCAGAAGCAATCAGCCCCAGCATTTT. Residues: CASSGARSNQPQHF.

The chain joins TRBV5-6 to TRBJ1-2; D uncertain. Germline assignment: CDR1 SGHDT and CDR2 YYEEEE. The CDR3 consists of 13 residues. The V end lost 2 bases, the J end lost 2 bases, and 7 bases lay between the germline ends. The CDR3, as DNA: TGTGCCAGCAGCTTAAGGGAAAACTATGGCTACACCTTC. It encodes CASSLRENYGYTF.

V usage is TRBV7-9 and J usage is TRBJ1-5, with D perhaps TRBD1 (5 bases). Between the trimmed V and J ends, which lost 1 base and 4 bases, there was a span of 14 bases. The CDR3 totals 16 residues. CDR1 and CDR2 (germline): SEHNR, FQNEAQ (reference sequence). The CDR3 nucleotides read TGTGCCAGCAGCTTAGGCGGGACGGACCTTAATCAGCCCCAGCATTTT. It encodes CASSLGGTDLNQPQHF.

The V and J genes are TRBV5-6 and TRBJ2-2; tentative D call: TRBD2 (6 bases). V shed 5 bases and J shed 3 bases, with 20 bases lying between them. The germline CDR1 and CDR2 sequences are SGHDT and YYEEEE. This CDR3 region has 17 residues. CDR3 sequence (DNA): TGTGCCAGCAGTTCCCGGGGGTCCTGGGTCTACACCGGGGAGCTGTTTTTT. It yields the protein CASSSRGSWVYTGELFF.

CDR3: CASSFYNEQFF. CDR3 nucleotides: TGTGCCAGCAGCTTTTACAATGAGCAGTTCTTC. The chain recombines TRBV5-4 with TRBJ2-1; no definite D call. The ends were cut back, 2 bases at V and 4 bases at J, with 1 base in the middle. Germline V gene lookup returns CDR1 SGHNT and CDR2 YYREEE (reference sequence). The CDR3 is 11 amino acids.

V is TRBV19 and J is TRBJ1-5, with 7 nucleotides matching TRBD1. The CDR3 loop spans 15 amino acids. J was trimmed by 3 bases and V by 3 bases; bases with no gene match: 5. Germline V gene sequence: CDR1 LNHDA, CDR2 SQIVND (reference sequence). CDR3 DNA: TGTGCCAGTAGTATCACAGGGGCTACCAATCAGCCCCAGCATTTT. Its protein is CASSITGATNQPQHF.

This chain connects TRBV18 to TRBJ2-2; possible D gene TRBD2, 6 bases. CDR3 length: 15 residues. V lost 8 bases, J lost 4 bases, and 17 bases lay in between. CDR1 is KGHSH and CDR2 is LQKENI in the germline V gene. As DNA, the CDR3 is TGTGCCAGCCTTAGCGGAGGAGTTGGCACCGGGGAGCTGTTTTTT. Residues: CASLSGGVGTGELFF.

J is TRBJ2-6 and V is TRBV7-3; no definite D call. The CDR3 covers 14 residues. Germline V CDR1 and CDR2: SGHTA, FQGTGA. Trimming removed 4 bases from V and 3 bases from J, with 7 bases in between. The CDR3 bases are TGTGCCAGCAGCTCTGAGGTTGGGGCCAACGTCCTGACTTTC. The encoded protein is CASSSEVGANVLTF.

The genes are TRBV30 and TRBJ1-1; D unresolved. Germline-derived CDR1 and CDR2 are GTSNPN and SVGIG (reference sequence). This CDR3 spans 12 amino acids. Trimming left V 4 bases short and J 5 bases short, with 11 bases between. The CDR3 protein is CAWIPRGTEAFF. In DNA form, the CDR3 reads TGTGCCTGGATCCCGCGAGGGACTGAAGCTTTCTTT.

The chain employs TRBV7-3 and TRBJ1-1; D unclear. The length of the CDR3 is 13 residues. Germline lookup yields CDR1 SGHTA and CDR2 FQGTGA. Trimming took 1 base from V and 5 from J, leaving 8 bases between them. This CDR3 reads CASSLILGTEAFF. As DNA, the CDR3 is TGTGCCAGCAGCTTAATCTTGGGGACTGAAGCTTTCTTT. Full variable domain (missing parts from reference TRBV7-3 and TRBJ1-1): GAGVSQTPSNKVTEKGKYVELRCDPISGHTALYWYRQSLGQGPEFLIYFQGTGAADDSGLPNDRFFAVRPEGSVSTLKIQRTERGDSAVYLCASSLILGTEAFFGQGTRLTVV.

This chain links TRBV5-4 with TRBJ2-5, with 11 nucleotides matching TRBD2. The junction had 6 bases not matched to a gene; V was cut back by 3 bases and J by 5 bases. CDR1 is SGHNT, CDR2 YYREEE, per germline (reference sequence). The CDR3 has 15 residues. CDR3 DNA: TGTGCCAGCAGCTCCGGGACTAGCGGACGGGAGACCCAGTACTTC. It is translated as CASSSGTSGRETQYF.

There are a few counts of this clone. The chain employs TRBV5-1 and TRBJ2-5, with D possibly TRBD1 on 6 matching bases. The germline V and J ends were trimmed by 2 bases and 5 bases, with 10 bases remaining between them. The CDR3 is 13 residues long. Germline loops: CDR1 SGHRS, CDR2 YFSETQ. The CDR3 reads CASSFQGSETQYF. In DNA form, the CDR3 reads TGCGCCAGCAGCTTCCAGGGGAGCGAGACCCAGTACTTC.

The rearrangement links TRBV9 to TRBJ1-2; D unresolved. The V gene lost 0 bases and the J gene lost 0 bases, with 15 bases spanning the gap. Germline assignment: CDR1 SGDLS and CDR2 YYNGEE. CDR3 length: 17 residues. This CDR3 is CASSVDPGRISNYGYTF. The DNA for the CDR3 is TGTGCCAGCAGCGTAGATCCGGGTCGGATATCTAACTATGGCTACACCTTC.

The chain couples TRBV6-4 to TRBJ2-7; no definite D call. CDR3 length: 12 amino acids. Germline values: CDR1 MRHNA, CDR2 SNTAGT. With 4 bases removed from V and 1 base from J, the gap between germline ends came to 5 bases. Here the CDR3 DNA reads TGTGCCAGCAGTGGAGAGTCCTACGAGCAGTACTTC. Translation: CASSGESYEQYF.

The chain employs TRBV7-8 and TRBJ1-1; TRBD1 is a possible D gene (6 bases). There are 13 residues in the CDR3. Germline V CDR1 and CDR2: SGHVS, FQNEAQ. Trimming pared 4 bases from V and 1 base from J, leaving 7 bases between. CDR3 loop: CASSWDKNTEAFF. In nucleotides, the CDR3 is TGTGCCAGCAGCTGGGACAAGAACACTGAAGCTTTCTTT.